This T cell receptor (beta chain) derives from a study of T cells in Graves' hyperthyroidism and ophthalmopathy (dated by TCRdb to about 2019). Regarding the complete study: Peripheral blood samples were taken at initial diagnosis, before any treatment was given. TCR V-J signatures able to tell the groups apart were searched for in a discovery cohort of 100 or so patients, of whom around 42 had Graves' ophthalmopathy and roughly 59 had stable Graves' hyperthyroidism. An independent validation cohort of 18 to 20 hyperthyroidism patients and about 16 patients who later progressed to ophthalmopathy tested prospective prediction of ophthalmopathy. For training and testing, the 95 to 100 patients in the discovery cohort were randomly divided in a 7:3 ratio. In addition, the study compared T-cell repertoires in thyroid tissue and in blood from about six Graves' hyperthyroidism patients. Following sampling, methimazole starting at 30 mg daily was given to hyperthyroidism patients, and high-dose intravenous methylprednisolone was given to ophthalmopathy patients. The paper describes TCR Vbeta CDR3 sequencing of about 140 peripheral blood samples, made up of fewer than 50 ophthalmopathy patients, more than 70 hyperthyroidism patients and about 17 progressor patients. Overall study results and their limits: Most expanded thyroid clonotypes (frequency above 0.001) were also detected in blood, suggesting blood repertoires may reflect thyroid immune responses. A model built on a 13 V-J signature distinguished ophthalmopathy from stable hyperthyroidism, reaching 87.88% sensitivity and about 81% specificity in cross-validation and 80%/75% in testing. In validation, progression to ophthalmopathy was predicted by the model with about 70% sensitivity and roughly 76% specificity, a median of 6.5 months before onset. Sample size was not statistically predetermined, and blinding of investigators to group allocation was not performed.

Hyperthyroidism patients were newly diagnosed, with disease duration under 2 months, and aged 18 to 65 years. The study excluded patients with uncontrolled infections, other autoimmune diseases, pregnancy or lactation. Diagnoses relied on clinical symptoms, serum thyroxine and TRAb, thyroid ultrasound and orbital computed tomography. Blood from progressor patients was drawn when they were first diagnosed with hyperthyroidism, before any ophthalmopathy symptoms appeared. PBMCs were isolated from 8 to 10 ml of fresh peripheral blood by Ficoll-Paque density gradient centrifugation. Progressor patients were first diagnosed with Graves' hyperthyroidism and then developed ophthalmopathy during follow-up. Total RNA was extracted with Trizol reagent, and quality was checked on an Agilent 2100 Bioanalyzer. In this sample, this clonotype turned up many times. What this receptor recognizes is not known. No per-base quality is available; no much larger clone lies one base away.

Trimming takes 6 bases from V and 5 bases from J, and the germline ends sit 13 bases apart. The CDR3 spans 13 residues, from the cysteine through the phenylalanine. Here the CDR3 DNA is all that survives: 39 bases in frame from base 1. Taken from the germline V gene, the CDR1 and CDR2 loops are MDHEN and SYDVKM. The TCR beta CDR3 regions were amplified from the RNA transcripts. A first-round RT-PCR of the TCR CDR3 used the HTBI primer set with the Qiagen OneStep RT-PCR kit. A second multiplex PCR round built the libraries, followed by size selection and purification. Paired-end sequencing of the libraries was performed with 100 bp reads on an Illumina HiSeq2000. Concerning the study's data processing: SOAPnuke was used to process the raw data, throwing out any read that contained adapters or uncalled bases, had a mean Phred below 15, or lacked an exact constant-primer or identifier match. High-quality paired reads were merged with COPE v1.2.5, and unique nucleotide sequences were defined as clonotypes. Clonotypes were aligned to IMGT TRBV, TRBD and TRBJ reference segments using MiTCR v1.1. Only V-J combinations with frequency above 0.0001, covering roughly 99% of repertoires, were analysed. A TCS score was defined as the ratio between F50 (clonal expansion) and ExV (chaos), using BLOSUM62-based TCRdist between CDR3 peptides within each V-J. Welch's t-statistics and random forest reduced roughly 540 V-J features to 10 to 15, which were used in a naive Bayes classifier (R e1071). Starting from the raw public reads, TCRdb applied fastp trimming at Q25, assembled clones with MiXCR and retained in-frame beta chains. All rows with the same CDR3 protein become a single entry with the most common DNA and genes. TCRdb's processing, not the authors', yielded these V and J calls. In this sample the table shows approximately 370,000 distinct CDR3 sequences, about a sixth of which occur a single time. 34% of the sample is in the top ten clones.

The sequence links TRBV28 to TRBJ2-5; a tentative D call is TRBD2 (6 bases match). This sequence originates from a woman aged 30 to 39 with Graves' hyperthyroidism that later progressed to Graves' ophthalmopathy. Sequenced material: blood. CDR3 sequence: CASSKTRRETQYF. The nucleotide sequence is given as TGTGCCAGCAGCAAGACTAGACGGGAGACCCAGTACTTC.